A single sample gave rise to the 25 T cell receptor beta chains below, sequenced in a study of vaccination effects on CD4 cells after COVID-19. Their antigen targets remain unknown. Using viral peptide pools, the ViraFEST assay grew out antigen-specific CD4+ T cells prior to sequencing. A 10-day culture period preceded the isolation of CD4+ T cells. The study found no prior SARS-CoV-2 infection in the vaccine recipients, who tested negative for nucleocapsid antibodies. The data were produced by immunoSEQ multiplex PCR, yet TCRdb's version contains in-frame clones alone and is incomplete. The sample has over 20,000 clones; approximately 74% are singletons. Sequencing was performed on CD4+ T cells from PBMCs cultured with SARS-CoV-2 spike peptides, taken before COVID-19 vaccination. These receptors were taken from a human donor who received a COVID-19 vaccine.

The chain couples TRBV9 to TRBJ2-3; no clear D gene. Germline V CDR1 and CDR2: SGDLS, YYNGEE. V lost 0 bases to trimming and J lost 7 bases, with 6 bases between them. This CDR3 has 12 amino acids. The CDR3 nucleotides are TGTGCCAGCAGCGTAGATTCATATACGCAGTATTTT. Its translation: CASSVDSYTQYF. Using reference TRBV9 and TRBJ2-3 for the parts outside the CDR3, the full variable domain is DSGVTQTPKHLITATGQRVTLRCSPRSGDLSVYWYQQSLDQGLQFLIQYYNGEERAKGNILERFSAQQFPDLHSELNLSSLELGDSALYFCASSVDSYTQYFGPGTRLTVL.

The V and J genes are TRBV11-2 and TRBJ2-3; tentatively, D is TRBD1 (6 bases). This CDR3 has 15 residues. The V gene lost 2 bases and the J gene lost 2 bases, with 11 bases spanning the gap. The germline CDR1 and CDR2 sequences are SGHAT and FQNNGV. The chain's CDR3 is CASSLRQVTTDTQYF. The DNA of the CDR3 is TGTGCCAGCAGCTTACGACAGGTGACCACAGATACGCAGTATTTT.

V is TRBV5-1 and J is TRBJ1-2; D ambiguous. Looked up from germline, CDR1 is SGHRS and CDR2 is YFSETQ. V lost 0 bases, J lost 7 bases, and 10 bases lay in between. There are 13 residues in the CDR3. CDR3 in DNA: TGCGCCAGCAGCTTGGGGGAGAGCGGTGGCTACACCTTC. Translating gives CASSLGESGGYTF.

This clone was detected once. The J gene is TRBJ1-4, the V gene TRBV24-1, with 7 bases lining up with TRBD1. J was trimmed by 7 bases and V by 9 bases; bases with no gene match: 10. Germline V gene data show CDR1 as KGHDR and CDR2 as SFDVKD. The CDR3 spans 14 residues. CDR3 sequence: CATPRQGGVEKLFF. The CDR3 DNA sequence: TGTGCCACCCCACGACAGGGTGGGGTTGAAAAACTGTTTTTT.

The chain recombines TRBV20-1 with TRBJ1-3; TRBD1 matches 10 bases. With 3 bases clipped from V and 4 bases from J, the junction kept 9 bases outside the gene matches. The CDR3 runs 16 residues. Germline lookup yields CDR1 DFQATT and CDR2 SNEGSKA (reference sequence). The CDR3 protein is CSASNADRGQGNTIYF. In DNA form, the CDR3 reads TGCAGTGCTAGTAACGCAGACAGGGGGCAAGGAAACACCATATATTTT.

The chain employs TRBV5-8 and TRBJ1-4; a weak D match, TRBD1 (5 bases). The CDR3 runs 15 residues. CDR1 is SGHTS and CDR2 is YDEGEE in the germline V gene. V lost 4 bases, J lost 3 bases, and 13 bases lay in between. The CDR3 protein is CASSPGATANEKLFF. CDR3 bases: TGTGCCAGCAGCCCCGGGGCAACGGCTAATGAAAAACTGTTTTTT.

This clone is a singleton in its sample. The V gene is TRBV2, the J gene TRBJ2-4; 7 bases map to TRBD1. The V and J ends lost 3 bases and 2 bases, in that order; junction bases with no gene match: 1. In germline, CDR1 is SNHLY, CDR2 FYNNEI. This CDR3 comprises 14 residues. The CDR3 region has the DNA TGTGCCAGCAGTGAGGGACAGCCCAAAAACATTCAGTACTTC. Amino acids: CASSEGQPKNIQYF.

The chain couples TRBV6-5 to TRBJ1-2; TRBD1 agrees at 9 bases. The CDR3 runs to 14 residues. Per germline, CDR1 MNHEY and CDR2 SVGAGI. The V and J ends lost 6 bases and 4 bases, in that order; junction bases with no gene match: 6. Here the CDR3 DNA reads TGTGCCAGCAGGGAGGACAGGGGACCCTATGGCTACACCTTC. Translated: CASREDRGPYGYTF.

This clone was observed a single time. The chain carries TRBV7-9 and TRBJ1-2; the match to TRBD1 covers 8 bases. Germline V gives CDR1 SEHNR, CDR2 FQNEAQ (reference sequence). The CDR3 consists of 15 residues. V trimming: 1 base; J trimming: 1 base; junction bases outside the gene matches: 2. The CDR3 coding sequence is TGTGCCAGCAGCTTAGGGACAGGGAGTAACTATGGCTACACCTTC. Translation: CASSLGTGSNYGYTF.

The chain carries TRBV21-1 and TRBJ1-5. TRBV21-1 corresponds to a pseudogene. The CDR3 runs 17 residues. The CDR3: CASSKGGPGDGYQPQHF. CDR3 in DNA: TGTGCCAGCAGCAAAGGAGGGCCCGGAGATGGATATCAGCCCCAGCATTTT.

The rearrangement uses TRBV5-5 and TRBJ2-7; either TRBD1 or TRBD2 may fit D (6 bases each). Germline V gene sequence: CDR1 SGHKS, CDR2 YYEKEE (reference sequence). The CDR3 loop spans 15 amino acids. V gave up 0 bases and J gave up 7 bases, with 17 bases separating them. CDR3 sequence: CASSLGSRGELEQYF. The CDR3 region has the DNA TGTGCCAGCAGCTTGGGGAGTAGGGGGGAGCTTGAGCAGTACTTC.

The gene calls are TRBV7-9 and TRBJ1-1; D perhaps matches TRBD1 (5 bases). Trimming pared 2 bases from V and 3 bases from J, leaving 10 bases between. The length of the CDR3 is 14 residues. The germline V gene has CDR1 SEHNR and CDR2 FQNEAQ (reference sequence). The CDR3 spells CASSLPPGDTEAFF. The CDR3 DNA sequence: TGTGCCAGCAGCTTACCCCCGGGGGACACTGAAGCTTTCTTT.

The V gene is TRBV19, the J gene TRBJ2-7, with 12 bases aligning to TRBD2. The CDR3 extends over 15 amino acids. The J segment lost 2 bases and the V segment lost 5 bases, leaving 4 bases of the junction unmatched. Germline lookup yields CDR1 LNHDA and CDR2 SQIVND (reference sequence). The CDR3: CASSSSSGGAYEQYF. In nucleotides, the CDR3 is TGTGCCAGTAGTTCCTCTAGCGGGGGGGCCTACGAGCAGTACTTC. Based on the CDR3 plus reference TRBV19 and TRBJ2-7, the full variable domain is DGGITQSPKYLFRKEGQNVTLSCEQNLNHDAMYWYRQDPGQGLRLIYYSQIVNDFQKGDIAEGYSVSREKKESFPLTVTSAQKNPTAFYLCASSSSSGGAYEQYFGPGTRLTVT.

The table lists this clone with a few counts. The rearrangement joins TRBV5-1 to TRBJ2-7, with unresolved D. The germline CDR1 and CDR2 sequences are SGHRS and YFSETQ. This CDR3 is 14 amino acids long. Trimming removed 2 bases from V and 0 bases from J, with 9 bases in between. CDR3 loop: CASSLESTSYEQYF. Written as DNA, the CDR3 is TGCGCCAGCAGCTTAGAATCTACCTCCTACGAGCAGTACTTC.

J is TRBJ1-5 and V is TRBV5-5, with TRBD1 identical over 12 bases. The germline gives CDR1 SGHKS, CDR2 YYEKEE (reference sequence). The CDR3 contains 16 residues. Trimming cost V 1 base and J 6 bases; bases outside gene matches: 5. CDR3 coding DNA: TGTGCCAGCAGCTTGTCCGGGACAGGGGGCGGTCAGCCCCAGCATTTT. As protein: CASSLSGTGGGQPQHF. The full variable domain, rest sourced from reference TRBV5-5 and TRBJ1-5, is DAGVTQSPTHLIKTRGQQVTLRCSPISGHKSVSWYQQVLGQGPQFIFQYYEKEERGRGNFPDRFSARQFPNYSSELNVNALLLGDSALYLCASSLSGTGGGQPQHFGDGTRLSIL.

The chain combines TRBV7-9 with TRBJ1-1; no clear D. This CDR3 has 14 residues. Germline V gene data show CDR1 as SEHNR and CDR2 as FQNEAQ (reference sequence). V gave up 2 bases and J gave up 4 bases, with 11 bases separating them. This CDR3 reads CASSLQGSSTEAFF. Here the CDR3 DNA reads TGTGCCAGCAGCTTACAAGGCAGTTCCACTGAAGCTTTCTTT.

The chain uses TRBV19 and TRBJ2-6; possibly TRBD2 for D (6 bases). With 6 bases removed from V and 0 bases from J, the gap between germline ends came to 12 bases. CDR1 LNHDA and CDR2 SQIVND come from the germline V gene (reference sequence). CDR3 size: 16 residues. The CDR3 DNA sequence: TGTGCCAGTAGGGGGGGTCGTGGCTCTGGGGCCAACGTCCTGACTTTC. Its protein is CASRGGRGSGANVLTF. Full variable domain (missing parts from reference TRBV19 and TRBJ2-6): DGGITQSPKYLFRKEGQNVTLSCEQNLNHDAMYWYRQDPGQGLRLIYYSQIVNDFQKGDIAEGYSVSREKKESFPLTVTSAQKNPTAFYLCASRGGRGSGANVLTFGAGSRLTVL.

As DNA, the CDR3 is TGCGCCAGCAGCCGCGCCCCGGGACTAGAGAATGAGCAGTTCTTC. Translated: CASSRAPGLENEQFF. The rearrangement links TRBV5-1 to TRBJ2-1; TRBD2 agrees at 8 bases. Losses at the gene ends were 4 bases for V and 7 bases for J; bases not matched to a gene: 10. CDR1 is SGHRS, CDR2 YFSETQ, per germline. This CDR3 is 15 amino acids long.

The V call is TRBV6-5, the J call TRBJ1-3; TRBD1 might be the D (5 bases). From germline, CDR1 is MNHEY and CDR2 SVGAGI. This CDR3 comprises 16 residues. The germline V and J ends were trimmed by 0 bases and 3 bases, with 12 bases remaining between them. DNA for the CDR3: TGTGCCAGCAGTTACTCCGCTATGGGGGGTGGAAACACCATATATTTT. Its translation is CASSYSAMGGGNTIYF.

This sequence joins TRBV7-9 and TRBJ2-3, with 7 bases aligning to TRBD2. With V trimmed by 5 bases and J by 2 bases, 10 bases remained unmatched. This CDR3 is 16 amino acids long. Germline loops: CDR1 SEHNR, CDR2 FQNEAQ (reference sequence). The CDR3 reads CASSITGGTSTDTQYF. The CDR3 DNA reads TGTGCCAGCAGCATCACGGGGGGAACCTCCACAGATACGCAGTATTTT.

This clone was counted a few times. The rearrangement joins TRBV2 to TRBJ2-7; D gene unclear. Trimming left V 5 bases short and J 5 bases short, with 16 bases between. The germline gives CDR1 SNHLY, CDR2 FYNNEI. There are 14 residues in the CDR3. The CDR3 sequence is CASSPPLDLNEQYF. CDR3 bases: TGTGCCAGCAGTCCCCCCCTGGACCTTAACGAGCAGTACTTC.

The CDR3 spells CASSQDRGLAASNNEQFF. In DNA, the CDR3 is TGTGCCAGCAGCCAAGATAGGGGACTAGCGGCATCTAACAATGAGCAGTTCTTC. This sequence joins TRBV4-2 and TRBJ2-1; 11 bases map to TRBD2. The CDR3 contains 18 residues. CDR1 LGHNA and CDR2 YNFKEQ come from the germline V gene. V shed 0 bases and J 5 bases; nucleotides not matched to a gene: 9.

This clone was counted between two and nine times. The chain recombines TRBV6-6 with TRBJ2-7; 10 bases fit TRBD2. Germline CDR1 MNHNY, CDR2 SVGAGI (reference sequence). The CDR3 loop spans 15 amino acids. The junction had 8 bases not matched to a gene; V was cut back by 6 bases and J by 3 bases. DNA for the CDR3: TGTGCCAGCAGGAGCACCCAGCGGGGGGGCTACGAGCAGTACTTC. It encodes CASRSTQRGGYEQYF.

This clone occurred once. V usage is TRBV24-1 and J usage is TRBJ1-2, with 9 bases aligning to TRBD1. The CDR3 is 13 residues long. V shed 3 bases and J 8 bases; nucleotides not matched to a gene: 3. In germline, CDR1 is KGHDR, CDR2 SFDVKD. CDR3 nucleotides: TGTGCCACCAGTGATAGGGACAGGGAAGGCTACACCTTC. This encodes CATSDRDREGYTF.

The chain employs TRBV9 and TRBJ2-2, with 9 bases that match TRBD2. The CDR3 is made up of 15 amino acids. The V gene end was trimmed by 0 bases and the J gene end by 8 bases; junction bases not matched to a gene: 5. Germline lookup yields CDR1 SGDLS and CDR2 YYNGEE. The CDR3, as DNA: TGTGCCAGCAGCGTAGGGCTAGCGGGGCTGGGGGAGCTGTTTTTT. Translated: CASSVGLAGLGELFF.